What follows describes a single T cell receptor (beta chain). These data come from a study of blood T cell repertoires in COVID-19. Across the study: The samples span acute and convalescent COVID-19 from the United States, Italy and Spain. PBMCs, B-cell-depleted T cells, or T cells provided the cDNA or gDNA that made up the material.

V gave up 7 bases and J gave up 3 bases, with 12 bases separating them. The CDR3 is 13 residues long. Per the germline V gene, CDR1 is SGHVS and CDR2 is FNYEAQ. In the original workflow: Estimates of nucleated cell counts were drawn from the amplification of reference gene primers. Profiling relied on immunoSEQ multiplex PCR, and the TCRdb table lists in-frame clones only, not all of them. V and J calls and clone size come straight from that table; D and trimming were deduced from the DNA. The sample carries about 380,000 clones, approximately 88% recorded once. Specimen: peripheral blood. The origin of this receptor is a man in his forties or fifties with acute or convalescent COVID-19. The V call is TRBV7-6, the J call TRBJ1-1; a possible D gene is TRBD1 (5 bases). CDR3 coding DNA: TGTGCCAGCACGTGGGGAGGGGACACTGAAGCTTTCTTT. Translated: CASTWGGDTEAFF.